The 17 T cell receptor beta chains given below trace back to one sample, sequenced in a study of circulating CD8 cells and anti-PD-1 response in melanoma. Four subsets defined by PD-1 and/or TIGIT were sorted from live CD3+CD8+TCRalphabeta+ cells. Each library started from roughly 15 ng of total RNA using the QIAseq Immune Repertoire TCR panel. TCRdb called the reads again in MiXCR, with one record for every CDR3 protein. The table records 1,000 to 1,200 distinct CDR3 sequences, around 8.9% of them present only once. The sequencing used CD8+ T cells from PBMCs, collected at baseline or after one month of anti-PD-1 therapy (not recorded which). These receptors all stem from a human donor with melanoma.

In this sample, this clonotype is medium-sized (0.01 to 0.1%). The gene calls are TRBV7-9 and TRBJ2-4; D might be TRBD2 (7 bases). The V and J ends lost 1 base and 0 bases respectively, with 13 bases between them. This CDR3 spans 17 amino acids. The V gene's germline CDR1 is SEHNR and CDR2 FQNEAQ (reference sequence). CDR3 sequence reads: CASSLGGGALAKNIQYF. CDR3 nucleotides: TGTGCCAGCAGCTTAGGTGGGGGGGCCCTAGCCAAAAACATTCAGTACTTC. Full variable domain (remainder filled in from reference TRBV7-9 and TRBJ2-4): DTGVSQNPRHKITKRGQNVTFRCDPISEHNRLYWYRQTLGQGPEFLTYFQNEAQLEKSRLLSDRFSAERPKGSFSTLEIQRTEQGDSAMYLCASSLGGGALAKNIQYFGAGTRLSVL.

In its sample, this clonotype ranks as medium-sized. The V call is TRBV5-6, the J call TRBJ1-5; D not resolved. Germline V gene sequence: CDR1 SGHDT, CDR2 YYEEEE. The CDR3 contains 12 residues. V dropped 4 bases and J dropped 3 bases, with 5 bases sitting between them. As DNA, the CDR3 is TGTGCCAGCAGCCGACTCAATCAGCCCCAGCATTTT. This sequence encodes CASSRLNQPQHF.

Within the sample, this clonotype is medium-sized. The chain employs TRBV29-1 and TRBJ1-2, with D tentatively TRBD1 (5 bases). The V end lost 6 bases, the J end lost 5 bases, and 16 bases lay between the germline ends. Germline CDR1 and CDR2: SQVTM and ANQGSEA. This CDR3 is built from 13 residues. The chain's CDR3 is CSVGGGRRYGYTF. DNA of the CDR3: TGCAGCGTCGGGGGAGGGAGAAGATATGGCTACACCTTC.

V usage is TRBV2 and J usage is TRBJ2-1; the match to TRBD2 covers 10 bases. V lost 4 bases to trimming and J lost 0 bases; unmatched junction nucleotides: 6. Germline V CDR1 and CDR2: SNHLY, FYNNEI. The CDR3 contains 17 residues. CDR3: CASSVISGGASYNEQFF. As DNA, the CDR3 is TGTGCCAGCAGTGTGATCAGCGGGGGGGCCTCCTACAATGAGCAGTTCTTC.

This clonotype is categorized as medium-sized. This sequence joins TRBV5-5 and TRBJ2-1; the D is unclear. CDR1 and CDR2 from the germline V gene are SGHKS and YYEKEE (reference sequence). This CDR3 is built from 13 residues. Trimming left V 5 bases short and J 6 bases short, with 12 bases between. As DNA, the CDR3 is TGTGCCAGCAGAGATTTTAGGCCCAATGAGCAGTTCTTC. This codes for CASRDFRPNEQFF.

By sample share, this clonotype is medium-sized. This sequence joins TRBV20-1 and TRBJ2-6; D gene ambiguous. The germline V gene has CDR1 DFQATT and CDR2 SNEGSKA (reference sequence). V was trimmed by 2 bases and J by 3 bases, leaving 11 bases between them. There are 15 residues in the CDR3. CDR3 in amino acids: CSARRPPDGANVLTF. The DNA of the CDR3 is TGCAGTGCTAGACGTCCACCGGATGGGGCCAACGTCCTGACTTTC.

By share of the sample, this clonotype is medium-sized. The V gene is TRBV19, the J gene TRBJ2-1; 7 bases map to TRBD1. Losses at the gene ends were 6 bases for V and 9 bases for J; bases not matched to a gene: 8. Germline V CDR1 and CDR2: LNHDA, SQIVND (reference sequence). The CDR3 is made up of 13 amino acids. The CDR3 DNA reads TGTGCCAGTAGCTCAGGGGGTGTCGGTGAGCAGTTCTTC. It is translated as CASSSGGVGEQFF.

This clonotype counts as medium-sized. The rearrangement joins TRBV4-3 to TRBJ2-3; perhaps TRBD2 as D (5 bases). The CDR3 totals 15 residues. V lost 0 bases and J 3 bases, leaving 10 bases between the germline ends. The germline gives CDR1 LGHNA, CDR2 YSLEER. This chain's CDR3 is CASSQDGRRTDTQYF. In nucleotides, the CDR3 is TGCGCCAGCAGCCAAGATGGCAGGAGGACAGATACGCAGTATTTT.

This clonotype was observed a handful of times. This sequence may be a read error, since a much larger clone differs from it by one base. This likely comes from a read error, as the CDR3 has no conserved phenylalanine or tryptophan at its end. The chain couples TRBV7-2 to TRBJ2-3; 7 positions agree with TRBD2. With 4 bases clipped from V and 5 bases from J, the junction kept 9 bases outside the gene matches. The CDR3 has 15 amino acids. Per germline, CDR1 SGHTA and CDR2 FQGNSA. CDR3 nucleotides: TGTGCCAGCAGCTCCGGGACTACCGGGGAAGATACGCAGTATCTT. This encodes CASSSGTTGEDTQYL.

By share, this clonotype ranks as medium-sized (0.01 to 0.1%). The V and J genes are TRBV4-3 and TRBJ2-2; perhaps TRBD2 as D (6 bases). In germline, CDR1 is LGHNA, CDR2 YSLEER. V lost 3 bases, J lost 5 bases, and 13 bases lay in between. This CDR3 spans 15 amino acids. The DNA of the CDR3 is TGCGCCAGCAGCCACGCCCACGGAGGGACCGGGGAGCTGTTTTTT. Amino acids: CASSHAHGGTGELFF.

This clonotype is classed as medium-sized. The CDR3: CASSQDPWGTANYGYTF. CDR3 DNA: TGTGCCAGCAGCCAAGACCCTTGGGGGACAGCTAACTATGGCTACACCTTC. The V gene is TRBV14, the J gene TRBJ1-2, with 7 bases that match TRBD1. The length of the CDR3 is 17 residues. Looked up from germline, CDR1 is SGHDN and CDR2 is FVKESK. J lost 0 bases, V lost 0 bases, and 7 bases had no gene match.

This clonotype is medium-sized within its sample. The J gene is TRBJ2-1, the V gene TRBV25-1; 11 nucleotides match TRBD2. J lost 2 bases, V lost 4 bases, and 4 bases had no gene match. The CDR3 spans 16 residues. CDR1 and CDR2 from the germline V gene are MGHDK and SYGVNS. The CDR3 spells CASSGLAGGPYNEQFF. The CDR3 bases are TGTGCCAGCAGTGGGCTAGCGGGGGGCCCCTACAATGAGCAGTTCTTC.

This clonotype is medium-sized. The chain has TRBV10-3 and TRBJ2-1; 11 bases align to TRBD2. Trimming took 11 bases from V and 3 from J; bases not matched to a gene: 6. The CDR3 runs 14 residues. Germline-derived CDR1 and CDR2 are ENHRY and SYGVKD. The CDR3 DNA follows: TGTGCCGTTCTAGGGACTAGCGGCTACAATGAGCAGTTCTTC. It specifies CAVLGTSGYNEQFF.

By sample share, this clonotype is medium-sized. The chain links TRBV12-5 to TRBJ2-2; D is perhaps TRBD1 (5 bases). The CDR3 length is 15 residues. Germline assignment: CDR1 LGHNT and CDR2 FRNRAP. V gave up 3 bases and J gave up 0 bases, with 8 bases separating them. This CDR3 reads CASGFMTANTGELFF. In nucleotides, the CDR3 is TGTGCTAGTGGTTTTATGACAGCGAACACCGGGGAGCTGTTTTTT.

By share, this clonotype counts as medium-sized. This chain joins TRBV12-5 and TRBJ2-7, with D unresolved. The CDR3 runs to 13 residues. Per germline, CDR1 LGHNT and CDR2 FRNRAP. Trimming took off 5 bases at V and 3 bases at J, with 11 bases between the two ends. In DNA, the CDR3 is TGTGCTAGTGGTACCGACTTGTTCTACGAGCAGTACTTC. Its protein product is CASGTDLFYEQYF.

In its sample, this clonotype ranks as medium-sized. The chain employs TRBV19 and TRBJ2-1, with 7 bases identical to TRBD1. The CDR3 runs to 16 residues. The V gene's germline CDR1 is LNHDA and CDR2 SQIVND (reference sequence). The trim removed 4 bases at V and 0 bases at J, leaving 6 bases unmatched. The CDR3 spells CASSRYRGSSYNEQFF. The CDR3 nucleotides are TGTGCCAGTAGTAGGTACAGGGGATCCTCCTACAATGAGCAGTTCTTC.

The rearrangement joins TRBV2 to TRBJ1-1, with a weak D call TRBD1 (5 bases). This CDR3 region has 14 residues. The V end lost 8 bases, the J end lost 4 bases, and 17 bases lay between the germline ends. From germline, CDR1 is SNHLY and CDR2 FYNNEI. CDR3 in amino acids: CASEREWGGTEAFF. In nucleotides, the CDR3 is TGTGCCAGCGAAAGGGAGTGGGGGGGCACTGAAGCTTTCTTT.